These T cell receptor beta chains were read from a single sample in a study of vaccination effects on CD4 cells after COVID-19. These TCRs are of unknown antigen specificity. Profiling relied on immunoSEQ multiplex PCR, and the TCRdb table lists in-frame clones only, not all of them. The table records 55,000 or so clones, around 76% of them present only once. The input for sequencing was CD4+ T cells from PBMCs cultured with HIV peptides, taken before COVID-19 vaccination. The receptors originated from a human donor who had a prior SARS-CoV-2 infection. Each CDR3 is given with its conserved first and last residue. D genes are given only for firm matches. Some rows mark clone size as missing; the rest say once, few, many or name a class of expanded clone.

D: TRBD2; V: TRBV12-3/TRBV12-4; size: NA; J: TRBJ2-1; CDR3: CASSFGLAGEQFF; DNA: TGTGCCAGCAGTTTTGGCCTAGCGGGGGAGCAGTTCTTC
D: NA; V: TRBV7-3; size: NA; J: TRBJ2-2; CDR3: CASSPRTIRNTGELFF; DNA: TGTGCCAGCAGCCCAAGGACAATTCGAAACACCGGGGAGCTGTTTTTT
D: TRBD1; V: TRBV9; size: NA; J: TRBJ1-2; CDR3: CASSVGRGGQNYGYTF; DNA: TGTGCCAGCAGCGTAGGGAGGGGGGGACAGAACTATGGCTACACCTTC
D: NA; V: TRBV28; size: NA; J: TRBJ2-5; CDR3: CASNLQGSETQYF; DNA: TGTGCCAGCAATTTACAGGGTTCGGAGACCCAGTACTTC
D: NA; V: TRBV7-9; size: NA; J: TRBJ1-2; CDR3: CASSPPGGGLGYTF; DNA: TGTGCCAGCAGCCCCCCCGGAGGGGGATTAGGCTACACCTTC
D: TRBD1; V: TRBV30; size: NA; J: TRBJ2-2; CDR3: CAWNTGQGDTGELFF; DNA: TGTGCCTGGAACACGGGACAGGGGGACACCGGGGAGCTGTTTTTT
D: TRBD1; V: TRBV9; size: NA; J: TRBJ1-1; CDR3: CASSVQGGNTEAFF; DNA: TGTGCCAGCAGCGTACAGGGGGGGAACACTGAAGCTTTCTTT
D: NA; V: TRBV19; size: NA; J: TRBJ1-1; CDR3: CASESRGIWSSTEAFF; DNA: TGTGCCAGCGAAAGCAGGGGAATCTGGTCCTCCACTGAAGCTTTCTTT
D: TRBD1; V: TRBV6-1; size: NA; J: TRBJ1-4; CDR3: CASSDTGVPEKLFF; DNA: TGTGCCAGCAGTGATACAGGGGTGCCAGAAAAACTGTTTTTT
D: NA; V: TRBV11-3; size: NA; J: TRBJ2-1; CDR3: CASSYFGFDEQFF; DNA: TGTGCCAGCAGCTACTTTGGGTTTGATGAGCAGTTCTTC
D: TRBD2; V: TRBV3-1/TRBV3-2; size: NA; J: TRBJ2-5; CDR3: CASSQEVGGGEQETQYF; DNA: TGTGCCAGCAGCCAAGAAGTTGGCGGGGGGGAACAAGAGACCCAGTACTTC
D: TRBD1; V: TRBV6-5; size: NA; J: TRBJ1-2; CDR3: CASRQGQGYGYTF; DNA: TGTGCCAGCAGACAGGGACAGGGATATGGCTACACCTTC
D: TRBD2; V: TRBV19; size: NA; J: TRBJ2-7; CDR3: CASSYTGGYEQYF; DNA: TGTGCCAGTAGTTATACGGGGGGCTACGAGCAGTACTTC
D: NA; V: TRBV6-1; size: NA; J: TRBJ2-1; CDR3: CASSEAGGGDEQFF; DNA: TGTGCCAGCAGTGAAGCGGGAGGGGGGGATGAGCAGTTCTTC
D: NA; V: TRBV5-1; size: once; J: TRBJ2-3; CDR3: CASSSGSTDTQYF; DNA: TGCGCCAGCAGTTCGGGGAGCACAGATACGCAGTATTTT
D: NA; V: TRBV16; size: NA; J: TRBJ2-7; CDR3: CASSQYGRGEQYF; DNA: TGTGCCAGCAGCCAATATGGGAGGGGGGAGCAGTACTTC
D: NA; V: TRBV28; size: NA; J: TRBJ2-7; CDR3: CASSPSYREQYF; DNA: TGTGCCAGCAGTCCCAGTTATAGGGAGCAGTACTTC
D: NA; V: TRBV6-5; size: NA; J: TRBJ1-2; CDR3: CASGRNNYGYTF; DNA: TGTGCCAGCGGGCGGAATAACTATGGCTACACCTTC
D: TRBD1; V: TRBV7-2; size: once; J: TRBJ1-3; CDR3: CASKTGPGNTIYF; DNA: TGTGCCAGCAAGACAGGGCCCGGGAACACCATATATTTT
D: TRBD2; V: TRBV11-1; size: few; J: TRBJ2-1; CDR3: CASSSSGRTYNEQFF; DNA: TGTGCCAGCAGCTCTAGCGGGAGAACCTACAATGAGCAGTTCTTC
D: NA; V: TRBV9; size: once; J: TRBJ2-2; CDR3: CASSHSSWGSGELFF; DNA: TGTGCCAGCAGCCACTCCTCCTGGGGGTCCGGGGAGCTGTTTTTT
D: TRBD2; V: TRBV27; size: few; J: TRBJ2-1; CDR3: CASSLTVSSGSYEQFF; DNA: TGTGCCAGCAGTTTAACGGTTTCTAGCGGGAGCTATGAGCAGTTCTTC
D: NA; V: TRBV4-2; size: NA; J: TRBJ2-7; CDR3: CASSQDRGYEQYF; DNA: TGTGCCAGCAGCCAAGATCGGGGCTACGAGCAGTACTTC
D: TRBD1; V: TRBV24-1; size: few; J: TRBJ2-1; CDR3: CATSDRDRGSYNEQFF; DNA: TGTGCCACCAGTGATAGGGACAGGGGCTCCTACAATGAGCAGTTCTTC
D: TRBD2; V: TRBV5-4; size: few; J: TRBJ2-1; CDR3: CASSPTSGGYNEQFF; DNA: TGTGCCAGCAGCCCGACTAGCGGGGGCTACAATGAGCAGTTCTTC
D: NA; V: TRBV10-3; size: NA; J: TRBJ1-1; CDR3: CAISVQGGLNTEAFF; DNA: TGTGCCATCAGTGTCCAGGGAGGCTTGAACACTGAAGCTTTCTTT
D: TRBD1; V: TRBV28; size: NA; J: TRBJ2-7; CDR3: CASSFDGTGYEQYF; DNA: TGTGCCAGCAGTTTCGACGGGACAGGGTACGAGCAGTACTTC
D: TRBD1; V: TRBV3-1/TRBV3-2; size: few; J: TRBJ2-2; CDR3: CASSQEGTGVRELFF; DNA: TGTGCCAGCAGCCAAGAGGGGACAGGGGTCAGGGAGCTGTTTTTT
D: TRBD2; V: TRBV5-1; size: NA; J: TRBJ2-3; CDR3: CASSPMERGAGGTDTQYF; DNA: TGCGCCAGCAGCCCGATGGAGCGGGGGGCCGGGGGCACAGATACGCAGTATTTT
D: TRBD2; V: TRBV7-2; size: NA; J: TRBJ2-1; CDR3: CASSPGLAPNEQFF; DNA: TGTGCCAGCAGCCCTGGACTAGCTCCCAATGAGCAGTTCTTC
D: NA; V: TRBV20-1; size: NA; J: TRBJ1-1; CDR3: CSASTPTEVSEAFF; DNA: TGCAGTGCTAGTACCCCAACGGAAGTTTCTGAAGCTTTCTTT
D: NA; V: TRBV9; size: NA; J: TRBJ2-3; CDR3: CASSVDIARRFDTQYF; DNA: TGTGCCAGCAGCGTAGATATAGCCCGGAGGTTTGATACGCAGTATTTT
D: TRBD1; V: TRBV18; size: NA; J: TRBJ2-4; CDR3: CASSPNGQGDIQYF; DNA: TGTGCCAGCTCACCAAACGGACAGGGGGACATTCAGTACTTC
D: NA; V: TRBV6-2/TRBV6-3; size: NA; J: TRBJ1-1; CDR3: CASSYFGGSSRTEAFF; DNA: TGTGCCAGCAGTTACTTCGGAGGGTCTTCGAGGACTGAAGCTTTCTTT
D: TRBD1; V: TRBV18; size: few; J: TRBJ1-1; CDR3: CASSPGQGEEAFF; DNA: TGTGCCAGCTCACCTGGACAGGGGGAGGAAGCTTTCTTT
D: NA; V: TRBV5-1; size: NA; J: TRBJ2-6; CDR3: CASSLRQISGANVLTF; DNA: TGCGCCAGCAGCTTGCGACAGATCTCTGGGGCCAACGTCCTGACTTTC
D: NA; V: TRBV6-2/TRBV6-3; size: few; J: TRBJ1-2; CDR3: CASSYGPNYGYTF; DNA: TGTGCCAGCAGTTACGGACCAAACTATGGCTACACCTTC
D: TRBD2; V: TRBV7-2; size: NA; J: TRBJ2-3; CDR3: CASSLNLAGADTQYF; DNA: TGTGCCAGCAGCTTAAATCTAGCGGGAGCAGATACGCAGTATTTT
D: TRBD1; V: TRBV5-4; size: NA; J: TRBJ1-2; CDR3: CASSRQGISGYTF; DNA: TGTGCCAGCAGCCGACAGGGGATCTCTGGCTACACCTTC
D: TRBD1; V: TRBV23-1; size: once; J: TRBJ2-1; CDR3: CASSQSWADRGEADEQFF; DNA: TGCGCCAGCAGTCAATCCTGGGCCGACAGGGGCGAGGCCGATGAGCAGTTCTTC
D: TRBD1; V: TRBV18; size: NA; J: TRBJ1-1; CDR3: CASSPATDRAAFF; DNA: TGTGCCAGCTCACCCGCGACGGACAGGGCGGCTTTCTTT
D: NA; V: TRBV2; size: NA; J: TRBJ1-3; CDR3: CASIRTAPTSGNTIYF; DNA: TGTGCCAGCATTAGGACGGCTCCGACCTCTGGAAACACCATATATTTT
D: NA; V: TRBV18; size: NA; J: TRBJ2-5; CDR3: CASSPPGKQETQYF; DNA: TGTGCCAGCTCACCACCAGGAAAACAAGAGACCCAGTACTTC
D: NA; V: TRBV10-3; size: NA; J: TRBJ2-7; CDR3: CAISRDTFYEQYF; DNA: TGTGCCATCAGTCGGGACACCTTTTACGAGCAGTACTTC
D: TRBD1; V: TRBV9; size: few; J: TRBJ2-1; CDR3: CARYGLHRGYYNEQFF; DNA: TGTGCCAGGTACGGGCTACACAGGGGGTACTACAATGAGCAGTTCTTC
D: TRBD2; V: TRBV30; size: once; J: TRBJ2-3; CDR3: CAWRSTSGRLSTDTQYF; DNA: TGTGCCTGGAGATCAACTAGCGGAAGACTAAGCACAGATACGCAGTATTTT
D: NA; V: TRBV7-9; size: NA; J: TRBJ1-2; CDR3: CASSANTQWAYGYTF; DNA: TGTGCCAGCAGCGCAAACACACAGTGGGCGTATGGCTACACCTTC
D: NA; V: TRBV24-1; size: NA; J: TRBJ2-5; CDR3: CATSDTLGAQYF; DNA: TGTGCCACCAGTGATACCCTAGGAGCCCAGTACTTC
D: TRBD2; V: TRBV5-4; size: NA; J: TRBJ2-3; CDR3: CASSNPGRGGTDTQYF; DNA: TGTGCCAGCAGCAATCCCGGGCGGGGGGGCACAGATACGCAGTATTTT
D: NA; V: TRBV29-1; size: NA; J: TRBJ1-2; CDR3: CSVDRGYTF; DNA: TGCAGCGTTGATAGAGGCTACACCTTC
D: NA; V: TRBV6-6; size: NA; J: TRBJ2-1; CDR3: CASSYSMGNEQFF; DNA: TGTGCCAGCAGTTATAGCATGGGCAATGAGCAGTTCTTC
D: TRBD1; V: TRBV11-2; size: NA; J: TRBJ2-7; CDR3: CASSSRTGRGEQYF; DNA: TGTGCCAGCAGCTCGAGGACAGGCAGGGGCGAGCAGTACTTC
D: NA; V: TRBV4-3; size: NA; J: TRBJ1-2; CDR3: CASSQETRVYYGYTF; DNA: TGCGCCAGCAGCCAAGAGACAAGGGTTTACTATGGCTACACCTTC
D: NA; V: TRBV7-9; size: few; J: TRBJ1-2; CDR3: CASSLDRERITGGGYTF; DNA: TGTGCCAGCAGCTTAGACCGGGAGAGAATCACTGGTGGGGGCTACACCTTC